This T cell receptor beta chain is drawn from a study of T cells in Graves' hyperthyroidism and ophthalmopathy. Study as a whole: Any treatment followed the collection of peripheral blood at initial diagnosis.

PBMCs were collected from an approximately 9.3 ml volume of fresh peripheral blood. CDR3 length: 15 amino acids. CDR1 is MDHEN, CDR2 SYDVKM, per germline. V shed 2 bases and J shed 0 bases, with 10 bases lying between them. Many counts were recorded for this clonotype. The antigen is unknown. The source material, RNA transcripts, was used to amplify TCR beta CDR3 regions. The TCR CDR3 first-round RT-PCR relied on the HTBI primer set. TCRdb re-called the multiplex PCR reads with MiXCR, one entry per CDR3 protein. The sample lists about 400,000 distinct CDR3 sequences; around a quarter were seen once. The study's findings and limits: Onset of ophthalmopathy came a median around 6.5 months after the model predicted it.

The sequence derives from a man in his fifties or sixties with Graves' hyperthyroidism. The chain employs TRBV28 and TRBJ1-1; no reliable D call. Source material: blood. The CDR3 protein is CASSLKQTLNTEAFF. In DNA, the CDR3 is TGTGCCAGCAGTTTAAAACAGACCTTGAACACTGAAGCTTTCTTT.